The sequence of this TCR beta chain was determined in a study of cytomegalovirus exposure and HLA in healthy donors. General observations from the study: In an earlier analysis, productive rearrangement rates for most beta V segments clustered near 87% or 30%.

The PCR ran on 60 Vbeta and 13 Jbeta primers. Only in-frame clones appear in the TCRdb table, and some are missing; sequencing was by immunoSEQ multiplex PCR. Of roughly 63,000 clones in the sample, approximately 71% were seen once. The CDR3 spans 16 residues. V was pared by 5 bases and J by 0 bases, with 7 bases of the junction left unmatched. The germline V gene has CDR1 SGHTA and CDR2 FQGNSA. Remarks on this clone: As yet, its antigen is unknown.

The sequence came from a middle-aged man in good health and CMV-seropositive. What was sequenced was PBMCs. V is TRBV7-2 and J is TRBJ2-3; TRBD2 matches at 8 bases. DNA for the CDR3: TGTGCCAGCAGCCCTTTAGCGGGGCATAGCACAGATACGCAGTATTTT. Protein sequence: CASSPLAGHSTDTQYF. Supplemented by reference TRBV7-2 and TRBJ2-3, the full variable domain reads GAGVSQSPSNKVTEKGKDVELRCDPISGHTALYWYRQSLGQGLEFLIYFQGNSAPDKSGLPSDRFSAERTGGSVSTLTIQRTQQEDSAVYLCASSPLAGHSTDTQYFGPGTRLTVL.